This T cell receptor beta chain stems from a study of vaccination and CD4 T cells after COVID-19. Overall study results and limits: 304 of 307 vaccine-specific clones from convalescent patients were spike mono-reactive.

Details on this clonotype: The antigen is not known.

Treatment in this sample: roughly ten-day PBMC culture with coronavirus spike peptide pools or control peptides (ViraFEST assay). Each well held approximately 2 million PBMCs in IL-2 (about 9.6 IU/ml) medium with 10 ug/ml peptide pools. Cultured CD4+ T cell DNA was sequenced using the Oncomine TCR Beta short-read assay. TCRdb reanalysed the PCR reads using MiXCR and keeps one entry per CDR3 protein. The data contain fewer than 18,000 distinct CDR3 sequences, approximately 53% of them singletons. This TCR came from a human donor who had recovered from COVID-19. Sequenced: CD4+ T cells from blood, cultured in vitro.

CDR3 amino acids: CSVRTGGAYGYTF. DNA of the CDR3: TGCAGCGTACGGACGGGTGGGGCCTATGGCTACACCTTC. The gene calls are TRBV29-1 and TRBJ1-2; TRBD1 is a possible D gene (5 bases). The CDR3 extends over 13 amino acids. Germline V gives CDR1 SQVTM, CDR2 ANQGSEA. V was trimmed by 6 bases and J by 4 bases, leaving 15 bases between them.